The clone carrying this TCR beta chain was counted once. The antigen is unknown. A junction end diverges from the germline sequence, so it may reflect a read error. These data originate in a study of OX40 agonist ivuxolimab in advanced cancers. Study-level background: Patients were dosed with the agonistic anti-OX40 (CD134) antibody ivuxolimab. Every patient in dose escalation had hepatocellular carcinoma, melanoma, renal cell or head and neck cancer.

The table came from immunoSEQ multiplex PCR; TCRdb's copy has only in-frame clones and leaves some out. Of some 34,000 clones listed, 88% were seen once; the top ten hold 9.5% to 15%. Overall study findings and caveats: Within 6 weeks, CD4+ and CD8+ blood T cells expanded clonally at 0.1 to 3.0 mg/kg.

The TCR originated in an adult with an advanced solid tumor such as melanoma, head and neck, liver or kidney cancer. The source material was CD4+ or CD8+ T cells sorted from blood, sampled in a trial of the OX40 agonist ivuxolimab.

The CDR3 here is CSVKEGLTEAFF. The CDR3 coding sequence is TGCAGCGTTAAAGAGGGCTTGACTGAAGCTTTCTTT. The chain uses TRBV29-1 and TRBJ1-1; D is unresolved. The CDR3 covers 12 residues. From germline, CDR1 is SQVTM and CDR2 ANQGSEA.